This T cell receptor beta chain was retrieved from a study of shared clonotypes between healthy human individuals. This clone was counted only a few times. The table came from immunoSEQ multiplex PCR; TCRdb's copy has only in-frame clones and leaves some out. This sample yields some 2.3 million clones, of which 85% to 95% are seen a single time; 0.35% to 0.45% belongs to the top ten. Subsets obtained from CD4+ cells comprised CD45RA+ naive and CD45RA-negative memory cells. The sample was naive CD4+ T cells from PBMCs. Subset meaning: CD45RA+ positively selected. The source of this sequence is a man aged 18 to 30 in good health. Some clones in this sample may be carry-over from other donors' samples.

CDR3 DNA sequence: TGTGCCAGCTATAAGGCGGGAGGGTCCTACGAGCAGTACTTC. It yields the protein CASYKAGGSYEQYF. The chain employs TRBV28 and TRBJ2-7; 9 nucleotides agree with TRBD2. The length of the CDR3 is 14 residues. V dropped 8 bases and J dropped 1; count of bases not matched to a gene: 6. Germline assignment: CDR1 MDHEN and CDR2 SYDVKM.